The 8 T cell receptor beta chains reported below all come from one sample, sequenced in a study of T cell repertoires in cytomegalovirus infection. MiXCR was run by TCRdb on the reads, yielding one entry per CDR3 protein. The sample includes about 220,000 distinct CDR3 sequences, about 39% seen only once; the top ten take 55% to 60%. These receptors lack a known antigen. The specimen comprised CD8+ T cells from cultured PBMCs, sampled from culture after CMV antigen stimulation. Receptors originate from a human donor in good health (CMV status not recorded). Some clones in this sample may be carry-over from other donors' samples.

This clonotype was counted between two and nine times. The V call is TRBV7-8, the J call TRBJ2-7; 7 bases line up with TRBD1. The CDR3 runs 16 residues. Looked up from germline, CDR1 is SGHVS and CDR2 is FQNEAQ. The ends lost 5 bases at V and 3 bases at J; junction bases unmatched: 13. The DNA of the CDR3 is TGTGCCAGCAGCCCAGAAGGACAGGCGATGAACTACGAGCAGTACTTC. Translating gives CASSPEGQAMNYEQYF.

This rearrangement joins TRBV27 to TRBJ1-2; a possible D gene is TRBD1 (5 bases). The CDR3 is 15 amino acids. CDR1 and CDR2 (germline): MNHEY, SMNVEV (reference sequence). The ends were cut back, 7 bases at V and 0 bases at J, with 15 bases in the middle. This chain's CDR3 is CASKTGGETNYGYTF. CDR3 in DNA: TGTGCCAGCAAAACCGGGGGGGAGACTAACTATGGCTACACCTTC.

This clonotype was observed a handful of times. The rearrangement uses TRBV7-4 and TRBJ2-1, with D tentatively TRBD2 (6 bases). This CDR3 region has 19 residues. CDR1 is SGHVT and CDR2 is SQSDAQ in the germline V gene. Trimming took 4 bases from V and 6 from J, leaving 28 bases between them. DNA for the CDR3: TGTGCCAGCAGCTCCCTCGTCCACCCCGTCGGGAGCTCCGGCAATGAGCAGTTCTTC. Translating gives CASSSLVHPVGSSGNEQFF.

The chain uses TRBV5-6 and TRBJ2-1; 12 bases fit TRBD1. The V and J ends lost 2 bases and 7 bases, in that order; junction bases with no gene match: 7. Looked up from germline, CDR1 is SGHDT and CDR2 is YYEEEE. The CDR3 totals 16 residues. The DNA of the CDR3 is TGTGCCAGCAGCTTCACCGGGACAGGGGGCAGGAATGAGCAGTTCTTC. This encodes CASSFTGTGGRNEQFF.

The chain uses TRBV5-1 and TRBJ2-1; possible D gene TRBD2, 5 bases. Germline V lookup: CDR1 SGHRS, CDR2 YFSETQ. Trimming shortened V by 4 bases and J by 8 bases, and 22 bases separated the two germline ends. The CDR3 totals 16 residues. The chain's CDR3 is CASSHPHVRESDEQFF. Here the CDR3 DNA reads TGCGCCAGCAGCCACCCCCACGTTAGGGAGAGCGATGAGCAGTTCTTC.

The chain links TRBV7-3 to TRBJ1-6; D gene unclear. CDR1 and CDR2 from the germline V gene are SGHTA and FQGTGA. Between the trimmed V and J ends, which lost 2 bases and 8 bases, there was a span of 10 bases. The CDR3 is made up of 14 amino acids. The CDR3 coding sequence is TGTGCCAGCAGCTTAGAGGCCGGGTATTCACCCCTCCACTTT. Translating it yields CASSLEAGYSPLHF. Full variable domain (outside the CDR3, taken from reference TRBV7-3 and TRBJ1-6): GAGVSQTPSNKVTEKGKYVELRCDPISGHTALYWYRQSLGQGPEFLIYFQGTGAADDSGLPNDRFFAVRPEGSVSTLKIQRTERGDSAVYLCASSLEAGYSPLHFGNGTRLTVT.

This clonotype was recorded many times. The CDR3 sequence: CASSLARTGNYGYTF. The CDR3 DNA reads TGTGCCAGCAGCTTGGCGCGGACAGGGAACTATGGCTACACCTTC. The chain employs TRBV5-4 and TRBJ1-2, with 8 nucleotides matching TRBD1. CDR3 length: 15 amino acids. J was trimmed by 2 bases and V by 0 bases; bases with no gene match: 3. In germline, CDR1 is SGHNT, CDR2 YYREEE (reference sequence).

This clonotype has a count of ten or more. The chain is built from TRBV7-2 and TRBJ2-1; D unclear. This CDR3 is built from 11 residues. The ends were cut back, 1 base at V and 9 bases at J, with 4 bases in the middle. Looked up from germline, CDR1 is SGHTA and CDR2 is FQGNSA. The DNA for the CDR3 is TGTGCCAGCAGCTTAGGTCCTGAGCAGTTCTTC. Translated: CASSLGPEQFF.